This TCR beta chain comes out of a study of blood T cell repertoires in COVID-19. This CDR3 contains 13 residues. V was cut by 6 bases and J by 2 bases, with 11 bases left in between. Germline values: CDR1 MNHEY, CDR2 SMNVEV (reference sequence). The table came from immunoSEQ multiplex PCR; TCRdb's copy has only in-frame clones and leaves some out. This table has about 170,000 clones, around 85% appearing once. The TCR comes from a woman in her sixties with COVID-19, enrolled during active disease. The chain has TRBV27 and TRBJ2-7; maybe TRBD1 (5 bases). Sequencing was done on a sample of peripheral blood. DNA of the CDR3: TGTGCCAGCAGCTCCCCAGGGACCTACGAGCAGTACTTC. This codes for CASSSPGTYEQYF.